This paragraph reports one T cell receptor beta chain. Original analysis: Estimated nucleated cell counts came from reference gene primer amplification. TCRdb's table, derived via immunoSEQ multiplex PCR, lists solely in-frame clones and lacks some. That table gives V, J and clone size, and the DNA gave D and trimming. This repertoire shows about 64,000 clones, 85% to 90% found once; its top ten account for roughly a tenth. Residents of 24 US areas, aged about 18 to 89 years, made up the participants. Participant-reported clinical history was the basis for cohort assignment. The record originates from a study of blood T cell repertoires in COVID-19. At the level of the study: PBMCs, B-cell-depleted T cells, or T cells were the source of the cDNA or gDNA that made up the material.

CDR3 length: 15 amino acids. Germline lookup yields CDR1 LNHNV and CDR2 YYDKDF (reference sequence). Deletions cut 0 bases from V and 1 base from J, with 7 bases between. Sequencing input: PBMCs or T cells enriched from blood (not recorded which). The V call is TRBV15, the J call TRBJ1-3; D gene ambiguous. This receptor was obtained from a woman aged 35 to 49 who had recovered from COVID-19. The CDR3 DNA reads as TGTGCCACCAGCAGAGAAGGGAGTTCTGGAAACACCATATATTTT. This encodes CATSREGSSGNTIYF.